Listed below are T cell receptor beta chains from one sample, sequenced in a study of early stage breast cancer tumors. Repertoires were generated with immunoSEQ multiplex PCR, while TCRdb's copy carries only in-frame clones and drops some. The sample lists about 21,000 clones, 75% to 80% occurring once. The sequencing input was blood. The source is a person in their sixties or seventies with breast cancer. CDR3s include the opening cysteine and the closing phenylalanine or tryptophan. The D gene is left open where the match is weak. Rows give clone size only sometimes, using once, few, many, or a class for an expanded clone.

v_gene	abundance	d_gene	j_gene	CDR3aa	CDR3nt
TRBV29-1	few	TRBD1	TRBJ2-7	CSVEDLETGGEQYF	TGCAGCGTTGAAGACCTCGAGACAGGGGGGGAGCAGTACTTC
TRBV11-2	large	.	TRBJ1-5	CASNRDANQPQHF	TGTGCCAGCAACCGCGACGCCAATCAGCCCCAGCATTTT
TRBV7-3	.	.	TRBJ2-2	CASSAGWGQNTGELFF	TGTGCCAGCAGCGCCGGCTGGGGGCAGAACACCGGGGAGCTGTTTTTT
TRBV2	.	TRBD2	TRBJ2-5	CASSDAGGSETQYF	TGTGCCAGCAGTGATGCGGGGGGTTCGGAGACCCAGTACTTC
TRBV2	few	TRBD1	TRBJ2-7	CASTEDRAERGEQYF	TGTGCCAGCACTGAAGACAGGGCTGAAAGAGGCGAGCAGTACTTC
TRBV7-8	.	.	TRBJ1-1	CASSLGPWASEAFF	TGTGCCAGCAGCTTAGGTCCTTGGGCGAGTGAAGCTTTCTTT
TRBV12-5	few	TRBD2	TRBJ2-1	CASGLTSGGRNEQFF	TGTGCTAGTGGTTTGACTAGCGGGGGGCGGAATGAGCAGTTCTTC
TRBV2	.	.	TRBJ2-7	CASGREDYEQYF	TGTGCCAGCGGGCGTGAGGACTACGAGCAGTACTTC
TRBV19	few	TRBD1	TRBJ1-2	CASSLSTGTYGYTF	TGTGCCAGTAGTCTTTCGACAGGGACCTATGGCTACACCTTC
TRBV7-9	.	.	TRBJ1-1	CASSHGGFGTEAFF	TGTGCCAGCAGCCACGGAGGTTTCGGCACTGAAGCTTTCTTT
TRBV6-5	.	.	TRBJ1-2	CASSYSAEYYGYTF	TGTGCCAGCAGTTACTCAGCAGAGTACTATGGCTACACCTTC
TRBV18	.	TRBD1	TRBJ2-5	CASSPQQLGQSETQYF	TGTGCCAGCTCACCACAACAGCTGGGACAGTCAGAGACCCAGTACTTC
TRBV5-4	few	.	TRBJ2-7	CASSLTGGNEQYF	TGTGCCAGCAGCTTGACAGGAGGAAACGAGCAGTACTTC
TRBV19	.	.	TRBJ2-2	CASATGWTSTGELFF	TGTGCCAGTGCTACAGGGTGGACCTCCACCGGGGAGCTGTTTTTT
TRBV6-1	.	.	TRBJ2-3	CASSEVANGPDTQYF	TGTGCCAGCAGTGAGGTGGCCAATGGCCCAGATACGCAGTATTTT
TRBV5-1	.	TRBD1	TRBJ1-2	CASSYNDRDGYGYTF	TGCGCCAGCAGCTACAATGACAGGGACGGCTATGGCTACACCTTC
TRBV2	.	TRBD2	TRBJ2-5	CASSAGREGTQYF	TGTGCCAGCAGTGCCGGCAGGGAGGGGACCCAGTACTTC
TRBV20-1	.	.	TRBJ2-5	CSASRQETQYF	TGCAGTGCTAGTAGGCAAGAGACCCAGTACTTC
TRBV5-1	.	.	TRBJ1-1	CASSWPLGGGTEAFF	TGCGCCAGCAGCTGGCCCCTCGGAGGGGGCACTGAAGCTTTCTTT
TRBV19	medium-sized	.	TRBJ1-5	CASSITWRQPQHF	TGTGCCAGTAGTATCACTTGGAGGCAGCCCCAGCATTTT
TRBV6-6	.	TRBD2	TRBJ2-3	CASRLGTSGSTDTQYF	TGTGCCAGCAGGCTCGGGACTAGCGGAAGCACAGATACGCAGTATTTT
TRBV13	.	.	TRBJ2-3	CASSSHTDTQYF	TGTGCCAGCAGCTCCCACACAGATACGCAGTATTTT
TRBV6-4	.	.	TRBJ2-2	CASTAAPGTGELFF	TGTGCCAGCACGGCGGCTCCTGGGACCGGGGAGCTGTTTTTT
TRBV6-6	.	.	TRBJ1-1	CASNDAGRGIEAFF	TGTGCCAGCAATGATGCGGGCAGGGGTATTGAAGCTTTCTTT
TRBV30	.	.	TRBJ2-4	CAWSPNIAKNIQYF	TGTGCCTGGAGCCCCAATATAGCCAAAAACATTCAGTACTTC
TRBV4-2	.	TRBD1	TRBJ2-2	CASSQEQGADGELFF	TGTGCCAGCAGCCAGGAGCAGGGGGCAGACGGGGAGCTGTTTTTT
TRBV27	.	TRBD2	TRBJ2-2	CASSKGLAGVGELFF	TGTGCCAGCAGCAAAGGACTAGCGGGGGTCGGGGAGCTGTTTTTT
TRBV7-9	few	.	TRBJ2-7	CASSDDPSGAEQYF	TGTGCCAGCAGCGATGATCCTTCGGGCGCCGAGCAGTACTTC
TRBV4-1	.	.	TRBJ1-5	CASSQDSQFNQPQHF	TGCGCCAGCAGCCAAGATAGTCAGTTTAATCAGCCCCAGCATTTT
TRBV6-1	.	.	TRBJ2-2	CASSARNTGELFF	TGTGCCAGCAGTGCCAGGAACACCGGGGAGCTGTTTTTT
TRBV7-9	.	.	TRBJ2-1	CASSLAGDRRQFF	TGTGCCAGCAGCTTAGCAGGGGATCGAAGGCAGTTCTTC
TRBV18	.	.	TRBJ2-3	CASSPADTDTQYF	TGTGCCAGCTCACCAGCGGACACAGATACGCAGTATTTT
TRBV6-5	.	TRBD1	TRBJ1-6	CASSLDRGNSPLHF	TGTGCCAGCAGTTTGGACAGGGGTAATTCACCCCTCCACTTT
TRBV19	.	.	TRBJ1-4	CASTSTAANNEKLFF	TGTGCCAGTACCTCTACTGCGGCCAATAATGAAAAACTGTTTTTT
TRBV15	.	.	TRBJ1-1	CATSRDWVGANTEAFF	TGTGCCACCAGCAGAGATTGGGTAGGGGCCAACACTGAAGCTTTCTTT
TRBV19	.	.	TRBJ2-2	CASSTPEGGGRELFF	TGTGCCAGTAGTACCCCGGAGGGGGGGGGTCGGGAGCTGTTTTTT
TRBV5-6	.	TRBD1	TRBJ1-2	CASSAAGTGGQVEYGYTF	TGTGCCAGCAGCGCAGCCGGGACAGGGGGCCAAGTAGAATATGGCTACACCTTC